This TCR beta chain was captured by sequencing in a study of T cells in Graves' hyperthyroidism and ophthalmopathy. General study results and limits: Most clonotypes expanded in the thyroid (above 0.001) were also present in blood.

This clonotype was recorded many times. The antigen remains unidentified. Researchers amplified the TCR beta CDR3 regions from RNA transcripts. When the TCR CDR3 underwent first-round RT-PCR, the HTBI primer set was used. TCRdb used MiXCR to reprocess the multiplex PCR reads, holding one entry per CDR3 protein. Found here are under 250,000 distinct CDR3 sequences, roughly 22% of them singletons; the top ten hold about 40%. The clonotype comes from a woman in her thirties or forties with Graves' ophthalmopathy. Sequencing was carried out using blood.

CDR3 coding DNA: TGTGCCAGCAGGCCAGCGGCTACCGTACACGAGCAGTACTTC. Protein: CASRPAATVHEQYF. The chain joins TRBV28 to TRBJ2-7, with TRBD2 as a possible D gene (5 bases). Trimming took 6 bases from V and 5 from J, leaving 17 bases between them. CDR1 and CDR2 (germline): MDHEN, SYDVKM. This CDR3 spans 14 amino acids. The entire variable domain, with the rest obtained from reference TRBV28 and TRBJ2-7, is as follows: DVKVTQSSRYLVKRTGEKVFLECVQDMDHENMFWYRQDPGLGLRLIYFSYDVKMKEKGDIPEGYSVSREKKERFSLILESASTNQTSMYLCASRPAATVHEQYFGPGTRLTVT.